The 24 T cell receptor beta chains listed next were all sequenced from one sample in a study of T cell repertoires in cytomegalovirus infection (dated by TCRdb to between 2018 and 2021). For these receptors, no antigen is known. The label giving this sample's treatment or condition can be read as: in vitro stimulation with specific CMV peptide epitopes to enrich CMV-specific T cells. Instrument used: Illumina HiSeq 1500. TCRdb reworked the public reads: Q25 trimming with fastp, MiXCR clone assembly, productive beta chains retained. Here each entry gathers all rows of one CDR3 protein and keeps the most common genes and DNA. This sample gives about 740,000 distinct CDR3 sequences in total; roughly 33% of them show up just once. About 20% of the sample is in the top ten clones. This specimen was cultured PBMCs, taken from culture after CMV antigen stimulation. The receptors were sampled from a human donor in good health (CMV status not recorded). Some clones in this sample may be carry-over from other donors' samples.

The chain recombines TRBV6-5 with TRBJ1-1; TRBD1 might be the D (6 bases). There are 13 residues in the CDR3. The V gene lost 6 bases and the J gene lost 5 bases, with 13 bases spanning the gap. CDR1 is MNHEY, CDR2 SVGAGI, per germline. CDR3 sequence: CASSRNRVTEAFF. The CDR3 region has the DNA TGTGCCAGCAGCCGAAACAGGGTGACTGAAGCTTTCTTT.

Ten or more counts support this clonotype. This chain uses TRBV7-2 with TRBJ1-5; D is unclear. With 2 bases removed from V and 2 bases from J, the gap between germline ends came to 7 bases. Germline CDR1 reads SGHTA; CDR2 reads FQGNSA. The CDR3 contains 14 residues. The CDR3 protein is CASSLYSGNQPQHF. For the CDR3, the DNA is TGTGCCAGCAGCTTATATTCAGGCAATCAGCCCCAGCATTTT.

The gene calls are TRBV9 and TRBJ2-7, with D unresolved. The CDR3 is made up of 14 amino acids. Germline V lookup: CDR1 SGDLS, CDR2 YYNGEE. Trimming left V 0 bases short and J 4 bases short, with 11 bases between. The CDR3 reads CASSVAGSWYEQYF. The CDR3, as DNA: TGTGCCAGCAGCGTAGCGGGCTCCTGGTACGAGCAGTACTTC.

The chain carries TRBV6-1 and TRBJ2-2; 7 positions match TRBD1. The junction had 10 bases not matched to a gene; V was cut back by 8 bases and J by 4 bases. Germline V gene data show CDR1 as MNHNS and CDR2 as SASEGT. The CDR3 loop spans 15 amino acids. This CDR3 reads CASRLQGSSTGELFF. The CDR3 DNA follows: TGTGCCAGCCGGCTACAGGGGTCGAGCACCGGGGAGCTGTTTTTT.

This clonotype has only a few counts. The rearrangement uses TRBV7-2 and TRBJ2-5; a weak D match, TRBD1 (6 bases). CDR1 and CDR2 (germline): SGHTA, FQGNSA. The CDR3 has 16 amino acids. V lost 5 bases, J lost 4 bases, and 20 bases lay in between. The CDR3 region has the DNA TGTGCCAGCAGCCCCACTTTAGGGGGTGGGGGAGAGACCCAGTACTTC. Its translation: CASSPTLGGGGETQYF.

This clonotype was seen only once. This chain joins TRBV18 and TRBJ1-2; tentatively, D is TRBD1 (6 bases). Germline loops: CDR1 KGHSH, CDR2 LQKENI. The CDR3 contains 14 residues. Deletions cut 2 bases from V and 7 bases from J, with 14 bases between. The CDR3 loop is CASSPTTGHGGYTF. The CDR3 DNA follows: TGTGCCAGCTCACCAACGACAGGTCACGGTGGCTACACCTTC.

This clonotype was detected only a few times. The chain links TRBV12-3 or TRBV12-4 to TRBJ1-2, with 9 bases identical to TRBD1. This CDR3 spans 13 amino acids. Germline trimming cut 5 bases from V and 7 bases from J; bases unmatched to any gene: 5. This CDR3 is CASSSGTGSGYTF. CDR3 bases: TGTGCCAGCAGTAGTGGGACAGGGAGTGGCTACACCTTC.

This clonotype was found a few times. The chain joins TRBV7-9 to TRBJ2-5; the D is unclear. This CDR3 has 13 residues. Deletions cut 8 bases from V and 5 bases from J, with 15 bases between. Germline V lookup: CDR1 SEHNR, CDR2 FQNEAQ (reference sequence). CDR3 protein: CASARPGSETQYF. In nucleotides, the CDR3 is TGTGCCAGCGCCCGGCCGGGCTCGGAGACCCAGTACTTC.

A single count supports this clonotype. The gene calls are TRBV7-6 and TRBJ2-7, with 9 bases matching TRBD2. The CDR3 extends over 16 amino acids. Trimming took 2 bases from V and 3 from J; bases not matched to a gene: 8. Per the germline V gene, CDR1 is SGHVS and CDR2 is FNYEAQ. CDR3 DNA sequence: TGTGCCAGCAGCTTATCCGGCGGGAGGGATTTCTACGAGCAGTACTTC. This translates into CASSLSGGRDFYEQYF.

The chain uses TRBV7-2 and TRBJ2-2, with D maybe TRBD1 (5 bases). This CDR3 has 14 amino acids. V was trimmed by 1 base and J by 6 bases, leaving 9 bases between them. CDR1 SGHTA and CDR2 FQGNSA come from the germline V gene. The CDR3 DNA sequence: TGTGCCAGCAGCTTAGGGGGCTTGGCCGGGGAGCTGTTTTTT. Translating gives CASSLGGLAGELFF.

The chain joins TRBV6-2 or TRBV6-3 to TRBJ2-1; possibly TRBD2 for D (5 bases). The CDR3 is 16 residues long. V lost 4 bases and J 5 bases, leaving 18 bases between the germline ends. Germline CDR1 MNHEY, CDR2 SVGEGT. CDR3 in amino acids: CASSLLFHQEDNEQFF. CDR3 coding DNA: TGTGCCAGCAGTTTACTCTTCCATCAGGAGGACAATGAGCAGTTCTTC.

The rearrangement uses TRBV12-3 or TRBV12-4 and TRBJ1-5; D may be TRBD1 (5 bases). V lost 3 bases, J lost 0 bases, and 18 bases lay in between. The CDR3 spans 18 residues. The CDR3 region has the DNA TGTGCCAGCAGTTTTGGTTCCCCAGGGTCGTATAGCAATCAGCCCCAGCATTTT. It is translated as CASSFGSPGSYSNQPQHF.

The chain employs TRBV7-9 and TRBJ1-4, with 7 bases that match TRBD1. Germline CDR1 reads SEHNR; CDR2 reads FQNEAQ (reference sequence). The J segment lost 3 bases and the V segment lost 5 bases, leaving 6 bases of the junction unmatched. This CDR3 region has 15 residues. The CDR3 loop is CASSPRDSSNEKLFF. For the CDR3, the DNA is TGTGCCAGCAGCCCCCGGGACAGCTCTAATGAAAAACTGTTTTTT.

Only a few counts were recorded for this clonotype. V usage is TRBV6-1 and J usage is TRBJ1-5; D remains ambiguous. This CDR3 contains 15 residues. From germline, CDR1 is MNHNS and CDR2 SASEGT. Deletions cut 4 bases from V and 0 bases from J, with 10 bases between. For the CDR3, the DNA is TGTGCCAGCAGTGTTTTACGTTTTAGCAATCAGCCCCAGCATTTT. Its protein is CASSVLRFSNQPQHF.

The sample holds a few counts of this clonotype. The rearrangement joins TRBV20-1 to TRBJ2-3, with D perhaps TRBD2 (6 bases). The length of the CDR3 is 15 residues. Trimming took off 6 bases at V and 2 bases at J, with 18 bases between the two ends. Germline V gene data show CDR1 as DFQATT and CDR2 as SNEGSKA (reference sequence). CDR3 sequence: CSARTGTQTTDTQYF. For the CDR3, the DNA is TGCAGTGCCAGGACCGGGACTCAGACCACAGATACGCAGTATTTT.

This clonotype was seen more than once but under ten times. This chain uses TRBV20-1 with TRBJ2-3; tentatively, D is TRBD1 or TRBD2 (6 bases each). V gave up 0 bases and J gave up 4 bases, with 14 bases separating them. The germline V gene encodes CDR1 DFQATT and CDR2 SNEGSKA (reference sequence). This CDR3 has 15 residues. DNA for the CDR3: TGCAGTGCTAGAGATAGGGGGAGGTCCGCAGATACGCAGTATTTT. This sequence encodes CSARDRGRSADTQYF.

This rearrangement joins TRBV2 to TRBJ1-5, with D maybe TRBD1 (5 bases). Germline V gives CDR1 SNHLY, CDR2 FYNNEI. This CDR3 comprises 15 residues. Trimming stripped 4 bases from V and 0 bases from J, with 10 bases between. CDR3 nucleotide sequence: TGTGCCAGCAGTGTTAGGGGATATAGCAATCAGCCCCAGCATTTT. This translates into CASSVRGYSNQPQHF. Full variable domain (outside the CDR3, taken from reference TRBV2 and TRBJ1-5): EPEVTQTPSHQVTQMGQEVILRCVPISNHLYFYWYRQILGQKVEFLVSFYNNEISEKSEIFDDQFSVERPDGSNFTLKIRSTKLEDSAMYFCASSVRGYSNQPQHFGDGTRLSIL.

This clonotype was observed once. V and J are TRBV12-3 or TRBV12-4 and TRBJ2-3; D not resolved. The germline V and J ends were trimmed by 11 bases and 4 bases, with 19 bases remaining between them. CDR3 length equals 14 residues. Written as DNA, the CDR3 is TGTGCCGAACGACTCCGCGAGAGAGCAGATACGCAGTATTTT. Its protein product is CAERLRERADTQYF.

This clonotype appeared many times. This chain connects TRBV7-2 to TRBJ2-1, with 7 bases that match TRBD2. Germline V gene sequence: CDR1 SGHTA, CDR2 FQGNSA. The CDR3 loop spans 15 amino acids. Trimming cost V 5 bases and J 4 bases; bases outside gene matches: 8. In DNA form, the CDR3 reads TGTGCCAGCAGCACCGGGACTACCTATTACAATGAGCAGTTCTTC. Its translation: CASSTGTTYYNEQFF.

This clonotype was detected ten times or more. The chain recombines TRBV7-6 with TRBJ2-3; D is unclear. With 4 bases removed from V and 0 bases from J, the gap between germline ends came to 17 bases. Germline assignment: CDR1 SGHVS and CDR2 FNYEAQ. This CDR3 region has 17 residues. The CDR3 region has the DNA TGTGCCAGCAGCTCCGCCCCGACGAGCCTTAGCACAGATACGCAGTATTTT. It is translated as CASSSAPTSLSTDTQYF.

This clonotype was picked up many times. The chain recombines TRBV7-2 with TRBJ2-5; TRBD2 aligns across 11 bases. From germline, CDR1 is SGHTA and CDR2 FQGNSA. The CDR3 spans 17 residues. The junction had 7 bases not matched to a gene; V was cut back by 3 bases and J by 1 base. The CDR3 nucleotides read TGTGCCAGCAGCTTGGGGACTAGCGGAGGATTCCAAGAGACCCAGTACTTC. Its protein product is CASSLGTSGGFQETQYF.

This clonotype was found many times. The chain joins TRBV7-6 to TRBJ2-1; 7 nucleotides align to TRBD2. V shed 2 bases, J shed 5 bases, and the junction held 6 bases outside the gene matches. Germline-derived CDR1 and CDR2 are SGHVS and FNYEAQ. The CDR3 has 15 residues. For the CDR3, the DNA is TGTGCCAGCAGCTTAAGGACTAGGAGGAACAATGAGCAGTTCTTC. Its translation is CASSLRTRRNNEQFF.

This clonotype was seen a few times. V usage is TRBV19 and J usage is TRBJ1-5; TRBD1 might be the D (6 bases). Between the trimmed V and J ends, which lost 5 bases and 5 bases, there was a span of 10 bases. Germline CDR1 reads LNHDA; CDR2 reads SQIVND (reference sequence). The CDR3 contains 13 residues. The CDR3 here is CASSYRADQPQHF. In DNA form, the CDR3 reads TGTGCCAGTAGTTACAGGGCCGATCAGCCCCAGCATTTT.

Only a few counts were recorded for this clonotype. V and J are TRBV20-1 and TRBJ2-5, with D perhaps TRBD1 (6 bases). Germline lookup yields CDR1 DFQATT and CDR2 SNEGSKA (reference sequence). The V end was cut by 4 bases, the J end by 1 base, with 10 bases between. The CDR3 is 13 amino acids. CDR3 bases: TGCAGTGCTACTAGGACAGTCCAAGAGACCCAGTACTTC. It translates to CSATRTVQETQYF.